The 15 T cell receptor beta chains below were found in one sample sequenced in a study of cytomegalovirus exposure and HLA in healthy donors. Researchers ran the PCR with 60 Vbeta and 13 Jbeta primers. TCRdb's copy holds only in-frame clones and misses some; the assay was immunoSEQ multiplex PCR. Counted here are roughly 200,000 clones, roughly 84% occurring once; the ten biggest clones make up roughly 0.66%. The specimen was PBMCs. All receptors derive from a boy aged 2-9 years in good health and CMV-seronegative.

The J gene is TRBJ2-7, the V gene TRBV5-1; D is perhaps TRBD2 (7 bases). V shed 1 base and J shed 5 bases, with 16 bases lying between them. The CDR3 runs 15 residues. Germline V gene lookup returns CDR1 SGHRS and CDR2 YFSETQ. The DNA for the CDR3 is TGCGCCAGCAGCTTGAGGATTGGGGGGGCCCACGAGCAGTACTTC. Translated: CASSLRIGGAHEQYF.

This sequence joins TRBV15 and TRBJ1-3, with D uncertain. The germline V gene encodes CDR1 LNHNV and CDR2 YYDKDF (reference sequence). CDR3 length: 14 residues. V was clipped by 5 bases and J by 0 bases, with 8 bases between them. Here the CDR3 DNA reads TGTGCCACCAGCTTTTCCTTCTCTGGAAACACCATATATTTT. Protein sequence: CATSFSFSGNTIYF.

This clone came up once. As DNA, the CDR3 is TGTGCCAGCAGCTACGCTACAGGGAATTACGAGCAGTACTTC. Translating it yields CASSYATGNYEQYF. The chain combines TRBV5-8 with TRBJ2-7; the D gene is possibly TRBD1 (6 bases). This CDR3 spans 14 amino acids. From germline, CDR1 is SGHTS and CDR2 YDEGEE. V was pared by 3 bases and J by 4 bases, with 14 bases between.

The chain uses TRBV6-1 and TRBJ1-2; 9 nucleotides align to TRBD1. Germline V gene lookup returns CDR1 MNHNS and CDR2 SASEGT. CDR3 length: 11 amino acids. Trimming cost V 6 bases and J 12 bases; bases outside gene matches: 5. CDR3 coding DNA: TGTGCCAGCAGGGGGACAGGGCGACACACCTTC. The encoded protein is CASRGTGRHTF.

The chain recombines TRBV11-2 with TRBJ1-1; 7 bases line up with TRBD1. The CDR3 loop spans 15 amino acids. Germline CDR1 is SGHAT and CDR2 is FQNNGV. J lost 2 bases, V lost 6 bases, and 9 bases had no gene match. For the CDR3, the DNA is TGTGCCAGCAGTCCGACAGGGCCCCTCAACACTGAAGCTTTCTTT. Protein: CASSPTGPLNTEAFF.

The chain is built from TRBV7-3 and TRBJ2-2; 11 bases agree with TRBD2. This CDR3 is 15 amino acids long. CDR1 is SGHTA and CDR2 is FQGTGA in the germline V gene. V shed 0 bases and J 7 bases; nucleotides not matched to a gene: 1. The CDR3 DNA sequence: TGTGCCAGCAGCTTAACGACTAGCGGGGTCGGGGAGCTGTTTTTT. Amino acid sequence: CASSLTTSGVGELFF.

The chain has TRBV11-2 and TRBJ1-5; D possibly corresponds to TRBD1 (6 bases). This CDR3 is 14 amino acids long. Germline assignment: CDR1 SGHAT and CDR2 FQNNGV. V was cut by 4 bases and J by 5 bases, with 12 bases left in between. CDR3 DNA sequence: TGTGCCAGCAGCTACGGGGGGCCGGATCAGCCCCAGCATTTT. Translation gives CASSYGGPDQPQHF.

As for this clone: One end of the junction varies from germline; a read error may be responsible. The chain uses TRBV27 and TRBJ1-2; 11 bases are shared with TRBD1. This CDR3 has 12 amino acids. The germline V gene has CDR1 MNHEY and CDR2 SMNVEV (reference sequence). The CDR3 sequence is CASSIYWTGGAF. For the CDR3, the DNA is TGTGCCAGCAGTATATACTGGACAGGGGGCGCCTTC.

The chain recombines TRBV13 with TRBJ2-7; no clear D gene. The V end lost 2 bases, the J end lost 3 bases, and 11 bases lay between the germline ends. This CDR3 is built from 14 residues. CDR1 is PRHDT and CDR2 is FYEKMQ in the germline V gene (reference sequence). CDR3 residues: CASSLSGDLYEQYF. CDR3 DNA: TGTGCCAGCAGCTTAAGTGGAGACCTCTACGAGCAGTACTTC.

J is TRBJ2-7 and V is TRBV6-5; 7 bases fit TRBD1. V lost 7 bases to trimming and J lost 4 bases; unmatched junction nucleotides: 10. Germline-derived CDR1 and CDR2 are MNHEY and SVGAGI. CDR3 length: 14 amino acids. The CDR3 nucleotides read TGTGCCAGCACTAGGACAGGCGCGACTTACGAGCAGTACTTC. Protein sequence: CASTRTGATYEQYF.

The chain links TRBV10-3 to TRBJ2-5; 11 bases match TRBD2. The CDR3 has 20 amino acids. V trimming: 0 bases; J trimming: 0 bases; junction bases outside the gene matches: 12. CDR1 and CDR2 (germline): ENHRY, SYGVKD. CDR3 residues: CAISESLRVIAGGYQETQYF. CDR3 sequence (DNA): TGTGCCATCAGTGAGTCACTCCGTGTGATAGCGGGAGGGTACCAAGAGACCCAGTACTTC.

This clone was counted only a few times. V usage is TRBV5-6 and J usage is TRBJ2-4; TRBD1 is a possible D gene (6 bases). The V gene's germline CDR1 is SGHDT and CDR2 YYEEEE. Between the trimmed V and J ends, which lost 4 bases and 1 base, there was a span of 15 bases. The CDR3 is made up of 16 amino acids. CDR3 in amino acids: CASSPGTRIAKNIQYF. Written as DNA, the CDR3 is TGTGCCAGCAGCCCCGGGACAAGAATTGCCAAAAACATTCAGTACTTC.

V is TRBV7-2 and J is TRBJ1-2; a weak D match, TRBD1 (6 bases). Germline lookup yields CDR1 SGHTA and CDR2 FQGNSA. The CDR3 extends over 15 amino acids. V was trimmed by 5 bases and J by 0 bases, leaving 13 bases between them. CDR3: CASSPRGQPNYGYTF. The CDR3 coding sequence is TGTGCCAGCAGCCCCCGTGGACAGCCTAACTATGGCTACACCTTC.

Comment on this clone: The sample carries other DNA sequences with the same CDR3. The rearrangement links TRBV28 to TRBJ2-7, with 10 nucleotides matching TRBD2. Germline assignment: CDR1 MDHEN and CDR2 SYDVKM. This CDR3 has 14 amino acids. The ends lost 5 bases at V and 3 bases at J; junction bases unmatched: 4. In DNA, the CDR3 is TGTGCCAGCAGTCTGGGGACTAGCGACTACGAGCAGTACTTC. Protein product: CASSLGTSDYEQYF.

The V and J genes are TRBV12-5 and TRBJ1-1, with a weak D call TRBD1 (6 bases). Germline V gene lookup returns CDR1 LGHNT and CDR2 FRNRAP. The ends were cut back, 0 bases at V and 3 bases at J, with 14 bases in the middle. This CDR3 contains 16 residues. This CDR3 is CASGLVQGGPYTEAFF. The DNA for the CDR3 is TGTGCTAGTGGTTTGGTACAGGGAGGGCCGTACACTGAAGCTTTCTTT.